The 20 T cell receptor beta chains listed next were all sequenced from one sample in a study of cytotoxic CD8 clonotypes in ibrutinib-treated CLL. The table came from immunoSEQ multiplex PCR; TCRdb's copy has only in-frame clones and leaves some out. This table holds 100,000 to 150,000 clones, roughly 88% found once. Sequenced material: PBMCs, taken after 24 months of ibrutinib treatment. The receptors originated from a human donor with chronic lymphocytic leukemia.

Points on this clone: Its ends do not fully match the called genes, so a read error is possible. CDR3 bases: TGTGCCAGCAGCGTAGACAGGGGTGGGAATGAGCAGTTCTTC. Residues: CASSVDRGGNEQFF. The V gene is TRBV11-3, the J gene TRBJ2-1; TRBD1 agrees at 8 bases. This CDR3 spans 14 amino acids. The germline V gene encodes CDR1 SGHNT and CDR2 YENEEA. The full variable domain, rest sourced from reference TRBV11-3 and TRBJ2-1, is EAGVVQSPRYKIIEKKQPVAFWCNPISGHNTLYWYLQNLGQGPELLIRYENEEAVDDSQLPKDRFSAERLKGVDSTLKIQPAELGDSAVYLCASSVDRGGNEQFFGPGTRLTVL.

V and J are TRBV7-9 and TRBJ1-4; D unresolved. The CDR3 has 15 amino acids. V was cut by 7 bases and J by 0 bases, with 12 bases left in between. Looked up from germline, CDR1 is SEHNR and CDR2 is FQNEAQ (reference sequence). CDR3 coding DNA: TGTGCCAGCAATCGGGCGGCTGCAACTAATGAAAAACTGTTTTTT. This sequence encodes CASNRAAATNEKLFF. Together with reference TRBV7-9 and TRBJ1-4, the CDR3 gives the full variable domain: DTGVSQNPRHKITKRGQNVTFRCDPISEHNRLYWYRQTLGQGPEFLTYFQNEAQLEKSRLLSDRFSAERPKGSFSTLEIQRTEQGDSAMYLCASNRAAATNEKLFFGSGTQLSVL.

In its sample, this clone was seen a few times. This sequence joins TRBV7-8 and TRBJ1-3; D is possibly TRBD1 (5 bases). The CDR3 runs to 15 residues. Per germline, CDR1 SGHVS and CDR2 FQNEAQ. Trimming removed 5 bases from V and 2 bases from J, with 13 bases in between. DNA for the CDR3: TGTGCCAGCAGCACCAGGGTATCGGCTGGAAACACCATATATTTT. It specifies CASSTRVSAGNTIYF.

This clone was picked up a small number of times. The chain recombines TRBV2 with TRBJ1-4; D not certain. V lost 0 bases and J lost 4, with 9 bases in between. CDR1 is SNHLY and CDR2 is FYNNEI in the germline V gene. The CDR3 totals 15 residues. CDR3: CASSEAWLDNEKLFF. CDR3 sequence (DNA): TGTGCCAGCAGTGAAGCTTGGCTGGATAATGAAAAACTGTTTTTT.

The rearrangement joins TRBV2 to TRBJ2-7; TRBD1 agrees at 9 bases. Germline CDR1 is SNHLY and CDR2 is FYNNEI. The CDR3 loop spans 14 amino acids. With V trimmed by 6 bases and J by 0 bases, 3 bases remained unmatched. The CDR3 sequence is CASSRDRDSYEQYF. DNA of the CDR3: TGTGCCAGCAGCCGGGACAGGGACTCCTACGAGCAGTACTTC. The full variable domain, its missing parts supplied by reference TRBV2 and TRBJ2-7, is EPEVTQTPSHQVTQMGQEVILRCVPISNHLYFYWYRQILGQKVEFLVSFYNNEISEKSEIFDDQFSVERPDGSNFTLKIRSTKLEDSAMYFCASSRDRDSYEQYFGPGTRLTVT.

The chain is built from TRBV7-2 and TRBJ2-7, with 9 bases fitting TRBD2. The germline V gene encodes CDR1 SGHTA and CDR2 FQGNSA. The CDR3 length is 16 residues. Trimming removed 5 bases from V and 6 bases from J; junction bases left unmatched: 14. CDR3 bases: TGTGCCAGCAGCCCGGTAGGAGCGGGAGGTCTACCCGAGCAGTACTTC. This gives the protein CASSPVGAGGLPEQYF. The full variable domain, completed using reference TRBV7-2 and TRBJ2-7, is GAGVSQSPSNKVTEKGKDVELRCDPISGHTALYWYRQSLGQGLEFLIYFQGNSAPDKSGLPSDRFSAERTGGSVSTLTIQRTQQEDSAVYLCASSPVGAGGLPEQYFGPGTRLTVT.

The gene calls are TRBV28 and TRBJ1-2; no clear D gene. V shed 6 bases and J shed 7 bases, with 9 bases lying between them. Germline V gene lookup returns CDR1 MDHEN and CDR2 SYDVKM. The CDR3 loop spans 11 amino acids. The CDR3 DNA follows: TGTGCCAGCAGCCAGACTTTTGGCTACACCTTC. Translated, it gives CASSQTFGYTF.

The chain combines TRBV18 with TRBJ1-1; TRBD1 matches 7 bases. Germline values: CDR1 KGHSH, CDR2 LQKENI. V was pared by 1 base and J by 7 bases, with 15 bases of the junction left unmatched. The CDR3 has 17 residues. The CDR3 nucleotides are TGTGCCAGCTCACCACGGGACAGCTCTGGGGGCGCGGGTGAAGCTTTCTTT. Protein product: CASSPRDSSGGAGEAFF.

This chain joins TRBV6-5 and TRBJ1-2; 10 nucleotides align to TRBD1. The germline V gene encodes CDR1 MNHEY and CDR2 SVGAGI. Trimming took 7 bases from V and 4 from J; bases not matched to a gene: 9. This CDR3 has 15 amino acids. The CDR3 nucleotides read TGTGCCAGCAAGACAGGGGGCAGGATCTCCTATGGCTACACCTTC. Translation: CASKTGGRISYGYTF.

The V and J genes are TRBV30 and TRBJ2-6, with TRBD1 matching 8 bases. The V gene's germline CDR1 is GTSNPN and CDR2 SVGIG (reference sequence). This CDR3 comprises 16 residues. Unmatched junction bases numbered 5, after V lost 4 bases and J lost 0 bases. In DNA, the CDR3 is TGTGCCTGGACAGGGGGCCTATTCTCTGGGGCCAACGTCCTGACTTTC. Translating it yields CAWTGGLFSGANVLTF.

The chain links TRBV2 to TRBJ1-2, with 7 nucleotides matching TRBD1. The CDR3 totals 15 residues. V dropped 6 bases and J dropped 8; count of bases not matched to a gene: 15. Germline values: CDR1 SNHLY, CDR2 FYNNEI. The CDR3 DNA follows: TGTGCCAGCAGGGCCTTTACAACAGGGGTTTACGGCTACACCTTC. Encoded protein: CASRAFTTGVYGYTF.

This clone was seen only once. This chain connects TRBV7-2 to TRBJ1-3, with D possibly being TRBD1 (6 bases). The CDR3 is 18 amino acids. Trimming cost V 4 bases and J 1 base, with 20 bases left between them. The V gene's germline CDR1 is SGHTA and CDR2 FQGNSA. CDR3 loop: CASSSQTTRTGSGNTIYF. The CDR3 DNA sequence: TGTGCCAGCAGCTCCCAAACTACAAGAACAGGGTCTGGAAACACCATATATTTT.

The genes are TRBV28 and TRBJ2-1; 8 bases align to TRBD1. The germline gives CDR1 MDHEN, CDR2 SYDVKM. This CDR3 has 16 residues. Trimming took 4 bases from V and 8 from J; bases not matched to a gene: 13. CDR3 coding DNA: TGTGCCAGCAGTTCCTCAGGGGGCCGGCGTTTCGATGAGCAGTTCTTC. This encodes CASSSSGGRRFDEQFF.

The chain uses TRBV28 and TRBJ2-1; 8 bases are a match to TRBD2. Germline CDR1 is MDHEN and CDR2 is SYDVKM. J was trimmed by 1 base and V by 6 bases; bases with no gene match: 5. CDR3 length equals 15 residues. CDR3 protein: CASSTGTRSYNEQFF. The CDR3 nucleotides are TGTGCCAGCAGCACCGGGACTAGGTCCTACAATGAGCAGTTCTTC.

The chain uses TRBV28 and TRBJ2-4, with 7 nucleotides matching TRBD2. V dropped 7 bases and J dropped 2; count of bases not matched to a gene: 20. Germline V gene lookup returns CDR1 MDHEN and CDR2 SYDVKM. The CDR3 extends over 19 amino acids. CDR3 coding DNA: TGTGCCAGCACCCCGTACGTCCCAGCGGGATTGGGAACCAAAAACATTCAGTACTTC. Its protein product is CASTPYVPAGLGTKNIQYF. The full variable domain, completed using reference TRBV28 and TRBJ2-4, is DVKVTQSSRYLVKRTGEKVFLECVQDMDHENMFWYRQDPGLGLRLIYFSYDVKMKEKGDIPEGYSVSREKKERFSLILESASTNQTSMYLCASTPYVPAGLGTKNIQYFGAGTRLSVL.

This chain joins TRBV19 and TRBJ1-1, with 8 nucleotides matching TRBD1. After removal of 4 bases from V and 6 bases from J, the junction contained 7 bases not matched to a gene. The germline gives CDR1 LNHDA, CDR2 SQIVND (reference sequence). The CDR3 totals 14 residues. The CDR3 nucleotides are TGTGCCAGTAGTAAGTGGGACAGGAGCCCTGAAGCTTTCTTT. It yields the protein CASSKWDRSPEAFF. Combining the CDR3 with reference TRBV19 and TRBJ1-1 gives the whole variable domain DGGITQSPKYLFRKEGQNVTLSCEQNLNHDAMYWYRQDPGQGLRLIYYSQIVNDFQKGDIAEGYSVSREKKESFPLTVTSAQKNPTAFYLCASSKWDRSPEAFFGQGTRLTVV.

This clone was seen only a few times. The CDR3: CASINHRAGGYTF. As DNA, the CDR3 is TGTGCCAGCATCAACCACAGGGCTGGTGGCTACACCTTC. This chain links TRBV6-1 with TRBJ1-2; a possible D gene is TRBD1 (6 bases). This CDR3 is 13 amino acids long. With 7 bases removed from V and 7 bases from J, the gap between germline ends came to 16 bases. Germline CDR1 reads MNHNS; CDR2 reads SASEGT.

The CDR3 loop is CASFGMGGGVQYF. The CDR3 DNA reads as TGTGCCAGCTTTGGGATGGGGGGTGGGGTGCAGTACTTC. The rearrangement joins TRBV6-1 to TRBJ2-7; tentative D call: TRBD2 (6 bases). CDR3 size: 13 residues. With 8 bases removed from V and 9 bases from J, the gap between germline ends came to 20 bases. In germline, CDR1 is MNHNS, CDR2 SASEGT.

The chain's CDR3 is CASSETSGSVNEQFF. In DNA, the CDR3 is TGTGCCAGCAGCGAGACTAGCGGGAGTGTCAATGAGCAGTTCTTC. The chain recombines TRBV5-4 with TRBJ2-1; 12 positions match TRBD2. This CDR3 has 15 residues. The trim removed 4 bases at V and 6 bases at J, leaving 5 bases unmatched. Germline CDR1 and CDR2: SGHNT and YYREEE (reference sequence). Combining the CDR3 with reference TRBV5-4 and TRBJ2-1 gives the whole variable domain ETGVTQSPTHLIKTRGQQVTLRCSSQSGHNTVSWYQQALGQGPQFIFQYYREEENGRGNFPPRFSGLQFPNYSSELNVNALELDDSALYLCASSETSGSVNEQFFGPGTRLTVL.

V and J are TRBV10-3 and TRBJ1-2; D not resolved. Germline values: CDR1 ENHRY, CDR2 SYGVKD. V shed 6 bases and J shed 6 bases, with 11 bases lying between them. The CDR3 totals 12 residues. CDR3 sequence (DNA): TGTGCCATCAGCTCCACCGGAGATGGCTACACCTTC. Translation: CAISSTGDGYTF.